This T cell receptor (beta chain) stems from a study of neurological immune-mediated disorders. Time point of the sample: longitudinal time-point 2. This clonotype was seen ten or more times. TCRdb reprocessed the 5' RACE reads with MiXCR, giving one entry per CDR3 protein. Counted here are 70,000 to 95,000 distinct CDR3 sequences, 13% occurring once; the ten biggest clones make up approximately 5%. The CDR3 extends over 14 amino acids. Germline lookup yields CDR1 SGHRS and CDR2 YFSETQ. Trimming shortened V by 7 bases and J by 6 bases, and 19 bases separated the two germline ends. Sequences were obtained from PBMCs. The source is a female donor with HTLV-1-associated myelopathy (HAM/TSP). V usage is TRBV5-1 and J usage is TRBJ1-2, with D maybe TRBD1 (5 bases). The CDR3 coding sequence is TGCGCCAGCTCCGAGGGGATTGGGGCCGATGGCTACACCTTC. This encodes CASSEGIGADGYTF.